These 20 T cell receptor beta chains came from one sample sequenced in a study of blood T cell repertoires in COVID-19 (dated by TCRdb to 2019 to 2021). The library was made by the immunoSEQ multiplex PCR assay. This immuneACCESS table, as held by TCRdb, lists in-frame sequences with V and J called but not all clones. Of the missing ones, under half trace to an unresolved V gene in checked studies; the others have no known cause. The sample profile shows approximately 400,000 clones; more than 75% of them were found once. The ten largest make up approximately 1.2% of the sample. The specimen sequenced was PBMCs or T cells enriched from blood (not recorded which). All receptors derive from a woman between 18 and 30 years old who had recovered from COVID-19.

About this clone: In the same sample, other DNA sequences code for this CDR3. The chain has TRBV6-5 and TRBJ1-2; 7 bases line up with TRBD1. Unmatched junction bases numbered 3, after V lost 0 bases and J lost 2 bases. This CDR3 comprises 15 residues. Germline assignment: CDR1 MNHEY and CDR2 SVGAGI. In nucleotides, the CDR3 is TGTGCCAGCAGTTACTCACCAGGGGGGAACTATGGCTACACCTTC. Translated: CASSYSPGGNYGYTF.

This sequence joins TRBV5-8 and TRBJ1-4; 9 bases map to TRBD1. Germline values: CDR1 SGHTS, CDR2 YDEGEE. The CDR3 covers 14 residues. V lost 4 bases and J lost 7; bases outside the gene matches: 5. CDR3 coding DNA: TGTGCCAGCAGCGCGGGACAGGGATTTGAAAAACTGTTTTTT. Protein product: CASSAGQGFEKLFF.

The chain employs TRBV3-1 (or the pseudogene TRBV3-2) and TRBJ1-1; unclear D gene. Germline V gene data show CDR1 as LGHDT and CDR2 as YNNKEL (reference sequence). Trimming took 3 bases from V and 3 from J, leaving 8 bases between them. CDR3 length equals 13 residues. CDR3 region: CASSQGADTEAFF. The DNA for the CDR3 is TGTGCCAGCAGCCAGGGAGCGGACACTGAAGCTTTCTTT.

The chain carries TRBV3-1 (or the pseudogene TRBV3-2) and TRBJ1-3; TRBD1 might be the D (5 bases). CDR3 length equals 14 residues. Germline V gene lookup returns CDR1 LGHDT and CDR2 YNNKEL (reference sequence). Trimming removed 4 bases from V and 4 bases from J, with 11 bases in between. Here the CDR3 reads CASSPQGSGNTIYF. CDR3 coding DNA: TGTGCCAGCAGCCCGCAGGGTTCCGGAAACACCATATATTTT.

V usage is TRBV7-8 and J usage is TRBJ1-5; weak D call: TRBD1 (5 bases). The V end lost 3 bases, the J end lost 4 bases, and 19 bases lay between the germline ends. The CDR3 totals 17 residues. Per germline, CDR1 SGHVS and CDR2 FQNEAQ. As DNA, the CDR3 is TGTGCCAGCAGCTTGTCAAATCCGACCGGGGGGAATCAGCCCCAGCATTTT. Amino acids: CASSLSNPTGGNQPQHF.

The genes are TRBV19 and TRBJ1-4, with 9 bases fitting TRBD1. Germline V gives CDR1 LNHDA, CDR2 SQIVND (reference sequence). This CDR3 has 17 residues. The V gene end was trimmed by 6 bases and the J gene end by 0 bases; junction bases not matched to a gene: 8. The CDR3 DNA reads TGTGCCAGTAGGGACAGGGGCCATCCTGCAACTAATGAAAAACTGTTTTTT. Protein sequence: CASRDRGHPATNEKLFF. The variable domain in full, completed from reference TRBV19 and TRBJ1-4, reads DGGITQSPKYLFRKEGQNVTLSCEQNLNHDAMYWYRQDPGQGLRLIYYSQIVNDFQKGDIAEGYSVSREKKESFPLTVTSAQKNPTAFYLCASRDRGHPATNEKLFFGSGTQLSVL.

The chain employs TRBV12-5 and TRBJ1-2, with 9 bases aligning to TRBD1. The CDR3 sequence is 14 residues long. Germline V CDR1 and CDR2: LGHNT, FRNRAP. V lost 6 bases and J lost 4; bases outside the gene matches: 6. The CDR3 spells CASGQDRGVYGYTF. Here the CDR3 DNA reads TGTGCTAGTGGCCAAGACAGGGGGGTCTATGGCTACACCTTC.

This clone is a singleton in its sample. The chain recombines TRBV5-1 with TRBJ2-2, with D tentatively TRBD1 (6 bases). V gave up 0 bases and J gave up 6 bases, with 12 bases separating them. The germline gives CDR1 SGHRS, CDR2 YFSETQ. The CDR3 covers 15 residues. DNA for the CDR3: TGCGCCAGCAGCTTGGAGTCGGGACATGCCGGGGAGCTGTTTTTT. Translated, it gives CASSLESGHAGELFF. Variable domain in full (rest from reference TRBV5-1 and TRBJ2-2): KAGVTQTPRYLIKTRGQQVTLSCSPISGHRSVSWYQQTPGQGLQFLFEYFSETQRNKGNFPGRFSGRQFSNSRSEMNVSTLELGDSALYLCASSLESGHAGELFFGEGSRLTVL.

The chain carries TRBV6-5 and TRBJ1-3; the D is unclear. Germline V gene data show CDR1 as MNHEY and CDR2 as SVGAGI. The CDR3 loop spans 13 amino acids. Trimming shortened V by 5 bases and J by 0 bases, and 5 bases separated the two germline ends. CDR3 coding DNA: TGTGCCAGCAGTCCACACTCTGGAAACACCATATATTTT. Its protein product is CASSPHSGNTIYF.

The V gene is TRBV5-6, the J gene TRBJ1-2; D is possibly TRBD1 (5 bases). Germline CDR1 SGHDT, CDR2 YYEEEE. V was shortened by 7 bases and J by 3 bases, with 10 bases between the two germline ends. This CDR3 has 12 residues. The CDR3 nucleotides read TGTGCCAGCCTTGGGGCGGACTATGGCTACACCTTC. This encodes CASLGADYGYTF.

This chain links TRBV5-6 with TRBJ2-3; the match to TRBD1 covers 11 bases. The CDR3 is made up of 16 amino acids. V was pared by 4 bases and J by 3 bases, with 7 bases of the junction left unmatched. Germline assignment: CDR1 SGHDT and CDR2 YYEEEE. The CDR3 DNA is TGTGCCAGCAGCCCCCGGACAGGGGGCCTAACAGATACGCAGTATTTT. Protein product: CASSPRTGGLTDTQYF.

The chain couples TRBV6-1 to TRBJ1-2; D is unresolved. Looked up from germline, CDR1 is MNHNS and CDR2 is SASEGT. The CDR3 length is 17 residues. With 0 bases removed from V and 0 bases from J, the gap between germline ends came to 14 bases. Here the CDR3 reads CASSEALSRTPNYGYTF. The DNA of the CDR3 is TGTGCCAGCAGTGAAGCTCTTTCGAGGACTCCTAACTATGGCTACACCTTC.

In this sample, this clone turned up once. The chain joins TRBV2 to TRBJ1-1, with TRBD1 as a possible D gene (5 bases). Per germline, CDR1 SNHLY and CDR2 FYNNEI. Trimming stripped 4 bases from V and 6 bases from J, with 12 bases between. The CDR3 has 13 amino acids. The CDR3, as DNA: TGTGCCAGCAGTGGGGAGGAGGGGTCTGAAGCTTTCTTT. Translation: CASSGEEGSEAFF.

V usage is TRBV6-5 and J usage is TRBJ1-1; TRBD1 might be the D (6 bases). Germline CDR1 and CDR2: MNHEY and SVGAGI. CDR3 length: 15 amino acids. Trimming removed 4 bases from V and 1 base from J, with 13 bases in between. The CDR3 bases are TGTGCCAGCAGTTTCCCGACAGGTACGAACACTGAAGCTTTCTTT. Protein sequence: CASSFPTGTNTEAFF.

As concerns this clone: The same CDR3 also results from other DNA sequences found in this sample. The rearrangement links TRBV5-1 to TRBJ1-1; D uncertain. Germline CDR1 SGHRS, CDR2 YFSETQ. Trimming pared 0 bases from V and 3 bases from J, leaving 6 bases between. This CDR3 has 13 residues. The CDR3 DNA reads TGCGCCAGCAGCTTGGGACAATACACTGAAGCTTTCTTT. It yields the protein CASSLGQYTEAFF.

The CDR3: CASSPTPGPITDTQYF. The DNA of the CDR3 is TGTGCCAGCAGCCCAACGCCAGGGCCTATCACAGATACGCAGTATTTT. The J gene is TRBJ2-3, the V gene TRBV7-6, with a tentative D call TRBD1 (5 bases). The CDR3 is 16 amino acids. V was clipped by 5 bases and J by 2 bases, with 17 bases between them. Germline V CDR1 and CDR2: SGHVS, FNYEAQ.

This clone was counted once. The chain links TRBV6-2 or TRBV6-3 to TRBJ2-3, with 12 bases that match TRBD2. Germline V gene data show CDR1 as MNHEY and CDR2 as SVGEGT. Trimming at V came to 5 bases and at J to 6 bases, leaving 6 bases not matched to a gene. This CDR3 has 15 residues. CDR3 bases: TGTGCCAGCAGTGCTAGCGGGGGGGATAGGGATACGCAGTATTTT. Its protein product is CASSASGGDRDTQYF.

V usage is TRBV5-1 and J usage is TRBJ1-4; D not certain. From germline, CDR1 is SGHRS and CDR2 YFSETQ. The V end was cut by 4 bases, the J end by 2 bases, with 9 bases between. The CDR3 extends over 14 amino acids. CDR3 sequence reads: CASSLLYTNEKLFF. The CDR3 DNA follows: TGCGCCAGCAGCCTACTTTACACTAATGAAAAACTGTTTTTT.

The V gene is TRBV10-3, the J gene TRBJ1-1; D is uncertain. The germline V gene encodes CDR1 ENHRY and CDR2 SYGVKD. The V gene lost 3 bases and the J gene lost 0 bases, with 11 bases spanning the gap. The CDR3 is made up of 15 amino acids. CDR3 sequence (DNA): TGTGCCATCAGTGAATCCACACGCTTGAACACTGAAGCTTTCTTT. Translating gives CAISESTRLNTEAFF.

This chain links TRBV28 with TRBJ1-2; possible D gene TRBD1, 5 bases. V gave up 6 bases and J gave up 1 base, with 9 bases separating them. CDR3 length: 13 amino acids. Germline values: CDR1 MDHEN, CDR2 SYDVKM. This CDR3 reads CASSPDSNYGYTF. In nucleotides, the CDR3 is TGTGCCAGCAGCCCTGACAGTAACTATGGCTACACCTTC.